This record covers a single TCR beta chain. What it binds is unknown. The data are from a study of cytomegalovirus exposure and HLA in healthy donors. Study overall: There were a few hundred genotyped donors. Of these, 75% to 90% fell in the genetic ancestry cluster associated with self-reported Caucasian donors.

Points from the study as a whole: In a later analysis, across HLA loci, associated TCR counts were highest for DRB1, lowest for HLA-C.

13 Jbeta primers and 60 Vbeta primers were used for the PCR. Only in-frame clones appear in the TCRdb table, and some are missing; sequencing was by immunoSEQ multiplex PCR. Of about 110,000 clones in the sample, around 80% were seen once. V dropped 3 bases and J dropped 1; count of bases not matched to a gene: 5. The CDR3 sequence is 16 residues long. Germline CDR1 and CDR2: KGHSH and LQKENI. This chain links TRBV18 with TRBJ1-1; 10 bases agree with TRBD1. This receptor was identified in a woman in her forties or fifties in good health and CMV-seropositive. The sequenced sample was PBMCs. CDR3 bases: TGTGCCAGCTCACCGTGGGACAGGGGAAAGAACACTGAAGCTTTCTTT. It yields the protein CASSPWDRGKNTEAFF.